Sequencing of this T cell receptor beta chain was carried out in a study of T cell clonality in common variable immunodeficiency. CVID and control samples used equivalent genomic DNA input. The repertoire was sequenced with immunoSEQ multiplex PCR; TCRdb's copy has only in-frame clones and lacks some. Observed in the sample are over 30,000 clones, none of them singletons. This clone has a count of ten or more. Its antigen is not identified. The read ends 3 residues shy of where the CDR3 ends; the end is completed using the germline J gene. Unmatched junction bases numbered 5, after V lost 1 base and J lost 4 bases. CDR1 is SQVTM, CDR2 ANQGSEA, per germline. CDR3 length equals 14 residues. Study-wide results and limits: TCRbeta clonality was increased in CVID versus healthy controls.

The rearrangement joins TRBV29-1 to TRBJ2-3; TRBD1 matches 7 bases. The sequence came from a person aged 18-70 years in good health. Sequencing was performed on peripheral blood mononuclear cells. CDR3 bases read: TGCAGCGTTGAAGGGGGGCAGGGGGCAGATACG. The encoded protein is CSVEGGQGADT. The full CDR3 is CSVEGGQGADTQYF.